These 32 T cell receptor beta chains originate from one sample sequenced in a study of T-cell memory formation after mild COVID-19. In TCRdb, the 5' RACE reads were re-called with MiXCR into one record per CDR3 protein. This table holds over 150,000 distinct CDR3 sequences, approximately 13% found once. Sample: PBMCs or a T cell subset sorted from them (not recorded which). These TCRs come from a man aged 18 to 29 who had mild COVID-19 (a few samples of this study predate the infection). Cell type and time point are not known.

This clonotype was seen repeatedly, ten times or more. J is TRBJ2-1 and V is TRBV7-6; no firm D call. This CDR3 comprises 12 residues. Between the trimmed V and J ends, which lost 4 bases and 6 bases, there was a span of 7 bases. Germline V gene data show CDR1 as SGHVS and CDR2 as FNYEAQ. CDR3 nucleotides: TGTGCCAGCAGCTCAGGCGGCAATGAGCAGTTCTTC. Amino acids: CASSSGGNEQFF. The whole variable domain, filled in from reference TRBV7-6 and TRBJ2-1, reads GAGVSQSPRYKVTKRGQDVALRCDPISGHVSLYWYRQALGQGPEFLTYFNYEAQQDKSGLPNDRFSAERPEGSISTLTIQRTEQRDSAMYRCASSSGGNEQFFGPGTRLTVL.

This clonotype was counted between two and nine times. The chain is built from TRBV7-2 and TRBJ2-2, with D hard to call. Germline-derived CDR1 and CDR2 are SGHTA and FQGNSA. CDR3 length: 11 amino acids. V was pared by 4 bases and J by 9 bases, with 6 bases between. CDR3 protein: CASSSERELFF. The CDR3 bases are TGTGCCAGCAGCTCAGAGAGGGAGCTGTTTTTT.

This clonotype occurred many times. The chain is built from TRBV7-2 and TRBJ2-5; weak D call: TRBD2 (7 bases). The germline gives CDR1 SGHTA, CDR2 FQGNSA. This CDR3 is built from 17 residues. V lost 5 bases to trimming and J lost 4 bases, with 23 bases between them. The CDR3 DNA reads TGTGCCAGCAGCCCAACCTTTGGGGGGGGCAGTAGAGAGACCCAGTACTTC. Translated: CASSPTFGGGSRETQYF. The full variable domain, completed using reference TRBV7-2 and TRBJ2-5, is GAGVSQSPSNKVTEKGKDVELRCDPISGHTALYWYRQSLGQGLEFLIYFQGNSAPDKSGLPSDRFSAERTGGSVSTLTIQRTQQEDSAVYLCASSPTFGGGSRETQYFGPGTRLLVL.

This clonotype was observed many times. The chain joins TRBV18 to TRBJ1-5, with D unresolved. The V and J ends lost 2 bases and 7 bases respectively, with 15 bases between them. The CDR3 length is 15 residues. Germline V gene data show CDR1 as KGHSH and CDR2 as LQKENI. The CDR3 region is CASSPIKHPGQPQHF. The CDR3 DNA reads TGTGCCAGCTCACCAATAAAACATCCGGGGCAGCCCCAGCATTTT.

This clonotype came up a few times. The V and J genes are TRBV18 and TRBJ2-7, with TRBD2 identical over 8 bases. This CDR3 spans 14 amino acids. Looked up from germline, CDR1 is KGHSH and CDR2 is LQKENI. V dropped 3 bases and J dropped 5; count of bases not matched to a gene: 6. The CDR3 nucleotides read TGTGCCAGCTCACCCCGGGGACTAGATGACGAGCAGTACTTC. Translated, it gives CASSPRGLDDEQYF. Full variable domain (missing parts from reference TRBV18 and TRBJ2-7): NAGVMQNPRHLVRRRGQEARLRCSPMKGHSHVYWYRQLPEEGLKFMVYLQKENIIDESGMPKERFSAEFPKEGPSILRIQQVVRGDSAAYFCASSPRGLDDEQYFGPGTRLTVT.

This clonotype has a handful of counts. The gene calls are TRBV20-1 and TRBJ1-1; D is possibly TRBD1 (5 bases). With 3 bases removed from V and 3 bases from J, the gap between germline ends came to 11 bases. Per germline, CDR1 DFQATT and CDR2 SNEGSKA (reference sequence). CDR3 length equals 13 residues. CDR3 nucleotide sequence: TGCAGTGCTAGTCGACAGAGCTACACTGAAGCTTTCTTT. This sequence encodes CSASRQSYTEAFF.

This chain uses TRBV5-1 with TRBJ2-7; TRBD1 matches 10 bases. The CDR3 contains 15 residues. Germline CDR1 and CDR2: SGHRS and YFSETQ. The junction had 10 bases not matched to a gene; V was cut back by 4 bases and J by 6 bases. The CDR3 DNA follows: TGCGCCAGCAGCCCCGGGACAGGGGCTATTCGCGAGCAGTACGTC. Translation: CASSPGTGAIREQYV.

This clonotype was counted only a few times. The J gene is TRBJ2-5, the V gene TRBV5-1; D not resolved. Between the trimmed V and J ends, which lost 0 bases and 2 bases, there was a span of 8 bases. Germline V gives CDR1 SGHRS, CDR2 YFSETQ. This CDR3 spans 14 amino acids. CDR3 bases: TGCGCCAGCAGCTTGGGGGCGATTCAAGAGACCCAGTACTTC. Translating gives CASSLGAIQETQYF. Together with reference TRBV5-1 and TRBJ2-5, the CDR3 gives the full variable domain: KAGVTQTPRYLIKTRGQQVTLSCSPISGHRSVSWYQQTPGQGLQFLFEYFSETQRNKGNFPGRFSGRQFSNSRSEMNVSTLELGDSALYLCASSLGAIQETQYFGPGTRLLVL.

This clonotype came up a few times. The CDR3 sequence: CATSDFRGGGAADTQYF. The CDR3 DNA reads as TGTGCCACCAGTGATTTTCGCGGCGGGGGGGCTGCAGATACGCAGTATTTT. This chain joins TRBV24-1 and TRBJ2-3, with 9 bases that match TRBD2. V was pared by 1 base and J by 4 bases, with 8 bases of the junction left unmatched. Germline CDR1 and CDR2: KGHDR and SFDVKD. The length of the CDR3 is 17 residues.

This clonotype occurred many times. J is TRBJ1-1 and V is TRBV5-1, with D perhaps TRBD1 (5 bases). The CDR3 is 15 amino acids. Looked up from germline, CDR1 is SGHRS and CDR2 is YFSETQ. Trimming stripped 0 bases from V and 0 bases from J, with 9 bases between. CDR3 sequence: CASSLGQGMNTEAFF. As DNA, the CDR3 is TGCGCCAGCAGCTTGGGCCAGGGCATGAACACTGAAGCTTTCTTT.

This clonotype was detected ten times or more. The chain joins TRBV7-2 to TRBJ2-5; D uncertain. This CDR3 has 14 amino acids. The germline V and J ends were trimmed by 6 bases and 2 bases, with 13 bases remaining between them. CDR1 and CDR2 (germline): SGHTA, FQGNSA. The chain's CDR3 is CASSHYGPQETQYF. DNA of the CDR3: TGTGCCAGCAGTCATTACGGACCACAAGAGACCCAGTACTTC.

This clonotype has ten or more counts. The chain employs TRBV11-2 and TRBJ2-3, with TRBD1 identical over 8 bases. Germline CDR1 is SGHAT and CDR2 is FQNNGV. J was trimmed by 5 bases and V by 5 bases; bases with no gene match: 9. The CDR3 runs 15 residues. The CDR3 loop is CASSVGQGGLDTQYF. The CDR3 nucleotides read TGTGCCAGCAGCGTAGGACAGGGTGGTCTAGATACGCAGTATTTT. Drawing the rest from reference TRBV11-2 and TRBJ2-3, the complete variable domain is EAGVAQSPRYKIIEKRQSVAFWCNPISGHATLYWYQQILGQGPKLLIQFQNNGVVDDSQLPKDRFSAERLKGVDSTLKIQPAKLEDSAVYLCASSVGQGGLDTQYFGPGTRLTVL.

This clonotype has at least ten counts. The DNA of the CDR3 is TGCGCCAGCAGCTTGGGGGACAGCAGACCTGAAGCTTTCTTT. Amino acid sequence: CASSLGDSRPEAFF. The J gene is TRBJ1-1, the V gene TRBV5-1; TRBD1 matches 7 bases. Germline CDR1 reads SGHRS; CDR2 reads YFSETQ. V lost 0 bases to trimming and J lost 6 bases; unmatched junction nucleotides: 5. This CDR3 has 14 amino acids.

The DNA for the CDR3 is TGTGCCAGCAGAAAAGGACTAGCGGGGGAATCAGATACGCAGTATTTT. It specifies CASRKGLAGESDTQYF. V gene TRBV12-3 or TRBV12-4 combines with J gene TRBJ2-3, with TRBD2 matching over 13 bases. V lost 6 bases to trimming and J lost 4 bases; unmatched junction nucleotides: 7. This CDR3 spans 16 amino acids.

For the CDR3, the DNA is TGTGCCAGCAGTTATCGGGGCCGTACAGATACGCAGTATTTT. It yields the protein CASSYRGRTDTQYF. The J gene is TRBJ2-3, the V gene TRBV6-2 or TRBV6-3; TRBD1 or TRBD2 may be the D gene (5 bases each). Germline loops: CDR1 MNHEY, CDR2 SVGEGT. CDR3 length equals 14 residues. V lost 3 bases and J lost 3, with 10 bases in between.

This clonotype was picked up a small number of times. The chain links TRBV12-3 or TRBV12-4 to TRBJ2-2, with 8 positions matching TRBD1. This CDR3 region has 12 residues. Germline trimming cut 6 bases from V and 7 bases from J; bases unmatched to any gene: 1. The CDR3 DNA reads TGTGCCAGCAGACAGGGGGGCGGGGAGCTGTTTTTT. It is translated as CASRQGGGELFF.

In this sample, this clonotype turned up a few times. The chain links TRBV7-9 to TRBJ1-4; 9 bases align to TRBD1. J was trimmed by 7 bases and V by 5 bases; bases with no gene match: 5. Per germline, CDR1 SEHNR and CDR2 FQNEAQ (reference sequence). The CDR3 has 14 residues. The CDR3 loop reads CASSLDRGAEKLFF. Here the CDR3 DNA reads TGTGCCAGCAGCCTGGACAGGGGTGCTGAAAAACTGTTTTTT.

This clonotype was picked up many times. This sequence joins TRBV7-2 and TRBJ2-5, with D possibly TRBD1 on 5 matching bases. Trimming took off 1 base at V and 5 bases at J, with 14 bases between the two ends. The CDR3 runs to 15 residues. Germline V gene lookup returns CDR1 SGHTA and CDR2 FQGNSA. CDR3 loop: CASSLVGRVAETQYF. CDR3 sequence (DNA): TGTGCCAGCAGCTTAGTCGGCAGGGTGGCTGAGACCCAGTACTTC.

The CDR3 loop reads CASSQAPQGNSPLHF. CDR3 coding DNA: TGTGCCAGCAGCCAGGCTCCCCAGGGCAATTCACCCCTCCACTTT. The chain has TRBV3-1 and TRBJ1-6, with TRBD1 as a possible D gene (5 bases). The CDR3 covers 15 residues. Germline assignment: CDR1 LGHDT and CDR2 YNNKEL (reference sequence). V dropped 3 bases and J dropped 7 bases, with 13 bases sitting between them.

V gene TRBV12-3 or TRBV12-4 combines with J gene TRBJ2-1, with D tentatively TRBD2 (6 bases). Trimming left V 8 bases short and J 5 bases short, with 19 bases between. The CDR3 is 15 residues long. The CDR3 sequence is CASGDRDFTHNEQFF. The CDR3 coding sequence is TGTGCCAGCGGCGACCGGGACTTTACCCACAATGAGCAGTTCTTC.

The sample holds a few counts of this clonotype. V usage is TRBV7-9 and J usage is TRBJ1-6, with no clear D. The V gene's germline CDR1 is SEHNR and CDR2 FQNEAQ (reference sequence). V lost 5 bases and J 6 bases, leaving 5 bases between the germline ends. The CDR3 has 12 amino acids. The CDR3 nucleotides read TGTGCCAGCAGCCTAAGTAATTCACCCCTCCACTTT. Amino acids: CASSLSNSPLHF.

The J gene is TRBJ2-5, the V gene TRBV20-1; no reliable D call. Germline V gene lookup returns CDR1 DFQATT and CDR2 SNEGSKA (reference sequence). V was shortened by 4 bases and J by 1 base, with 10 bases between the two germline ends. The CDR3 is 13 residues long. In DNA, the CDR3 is TGCAGTGCTATCCAAGGCCCCCAAGAGACCCAGTACTTC. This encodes CSAIQGPQETQYF.

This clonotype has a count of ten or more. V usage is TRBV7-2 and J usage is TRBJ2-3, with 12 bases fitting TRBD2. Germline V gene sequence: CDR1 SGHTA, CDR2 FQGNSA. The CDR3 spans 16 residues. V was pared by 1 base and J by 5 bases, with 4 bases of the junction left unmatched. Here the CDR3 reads CASSLGLAGGVDTQYF. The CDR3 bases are TGTGCCAGCAGCTTAGGGCTAGCGGGGGGGGTAGATACGCAGTATTTT. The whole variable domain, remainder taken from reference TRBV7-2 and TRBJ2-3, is GAGVSQSPSNKVTEKGKDVELRCDPISGHTALYWYRQSLGQGLEFLIYFQGNSAPDKSGLPSDRFSAERTGGSVSTLTIQRTQQEDSAVYLCASSLGLAGGVDTQYFGPGTRLTVL.

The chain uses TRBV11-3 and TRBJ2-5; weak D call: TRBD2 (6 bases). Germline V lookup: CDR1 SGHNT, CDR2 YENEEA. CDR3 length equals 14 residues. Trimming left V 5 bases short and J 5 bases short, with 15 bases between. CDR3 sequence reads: CASSAGSGGETQYF. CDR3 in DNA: TGTGCCAGCAGCGCCGGGTCCGGAGGGGAGACCCAGTACTTC.

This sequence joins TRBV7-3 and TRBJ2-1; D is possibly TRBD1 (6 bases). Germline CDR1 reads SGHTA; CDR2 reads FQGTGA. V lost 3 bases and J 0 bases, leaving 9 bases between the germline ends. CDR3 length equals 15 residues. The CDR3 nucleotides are TGTGCCAGCAGCTTGGACAGAAGCTCCTACAATGAGCAGTTCTTC. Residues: CASSLDRSSYNEQFF. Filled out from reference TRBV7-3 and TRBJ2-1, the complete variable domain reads GAGVSQTPSNKVTEKGKYVELRCDPISGHTALYWYRQSLGQGPEFLIYFQGTGAADDSGLPNDRFFAVRPEGSVSTLKIQRTERGDSAVYLCASSLDRSSYNEQFFGPGTRLTVL.

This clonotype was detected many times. CDR3 loop: CASSKWGSVGEQFF. The DNA of the CDR3 is TGTGCCAGCAGCAAATGGGGTAGCGTGGGTGAGCAGTTCTTC. The chain has TRBV7-2 and TRBJ2-1, with D perhaps matching TRBD2 (5 bases). Germline assignment: CDR1 SGHTA and CDR2 FQGNSA. Trimming left V 5 bases short and J 9 bases short, with 17 bases between. The CDR3 covers 14 residues.

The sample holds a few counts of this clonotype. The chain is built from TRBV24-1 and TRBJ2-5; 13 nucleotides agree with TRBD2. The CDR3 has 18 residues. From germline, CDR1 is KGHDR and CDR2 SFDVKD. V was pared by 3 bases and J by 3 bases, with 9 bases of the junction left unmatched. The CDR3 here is CATSDPGLAGAPEETQYF. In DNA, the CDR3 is TGTGCCACCAGTGATCCCGGACTAGCGGGGGCCCCGGAAGAGACCCAGTACTTC.

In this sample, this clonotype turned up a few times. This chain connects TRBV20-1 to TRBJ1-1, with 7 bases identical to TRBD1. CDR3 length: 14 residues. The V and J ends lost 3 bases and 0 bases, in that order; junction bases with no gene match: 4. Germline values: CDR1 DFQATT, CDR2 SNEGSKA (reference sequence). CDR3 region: CSARVTGMNTEAFF. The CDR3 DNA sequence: TGCAGTGCTAGGGTGACAGGGATGAACACTGAAGCTTTCTTT.

CDR3 sequence: CASSSGQGYTIYF. In nucleotides, the CDR3 is TGTGCCAGCAGTTCGGGACAGGGATACACCATATATTTT. The chain carries TRBV28 and TRBJ1-3; 9 bases fit TRBD1. This CDR3 has 13 residues. With V trimmed by 4 bases and J by 8 bases, 3 bases remained unmatched. Germline-derived CDR1 and CDR2 are MDHEN and SYDVKM.

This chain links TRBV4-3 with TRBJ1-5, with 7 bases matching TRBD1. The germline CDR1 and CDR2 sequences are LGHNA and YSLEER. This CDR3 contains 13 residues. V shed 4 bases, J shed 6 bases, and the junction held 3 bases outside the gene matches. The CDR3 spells CASSPTGIQPQHF. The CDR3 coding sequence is TGCGCCAGCAGCCCGACAGGGATTCAGCCCCAGCATTTT.

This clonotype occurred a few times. The CDR3 coding sequence is TGTGCCAGCAATAGACTAGCGGCTAACTCTGGGGCCAACGTCCTGACTTTC. It is translated as CASNRLAANSGANVLTF. V gene TRBV7-8 combines with J gene TRBJ2-6, with TRBD2 matching 9 bases. CDR1 and CDR2 (germline): SGHVS, FQNEAQ. Trimming cost V 7 bases and J 0 bases; bases outside gene matches: 7. The CDR3 extends over 17 amino acids.

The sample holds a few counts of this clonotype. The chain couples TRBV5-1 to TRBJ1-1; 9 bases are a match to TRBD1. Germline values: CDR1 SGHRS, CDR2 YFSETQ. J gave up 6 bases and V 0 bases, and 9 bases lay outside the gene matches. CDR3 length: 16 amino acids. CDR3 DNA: TGCGCCAGCAGCTTGGCCGGACAGGGGAAGTATCCTGAAGCTTTCTTT. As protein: CASSLAGQGKYPEAFF.